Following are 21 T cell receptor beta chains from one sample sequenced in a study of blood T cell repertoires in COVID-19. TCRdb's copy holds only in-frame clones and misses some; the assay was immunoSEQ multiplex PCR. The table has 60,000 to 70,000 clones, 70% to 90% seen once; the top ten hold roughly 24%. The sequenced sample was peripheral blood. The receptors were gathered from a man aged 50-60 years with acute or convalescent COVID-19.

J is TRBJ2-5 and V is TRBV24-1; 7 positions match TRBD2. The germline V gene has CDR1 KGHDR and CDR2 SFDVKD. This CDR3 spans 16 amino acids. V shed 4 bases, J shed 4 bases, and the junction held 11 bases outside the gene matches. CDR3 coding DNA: TGTGCCACCAGTGACAGAGGTGGGGGGGTGCGAGAGACCCAGTACTTC. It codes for CATSDRGGGVRETQYF.

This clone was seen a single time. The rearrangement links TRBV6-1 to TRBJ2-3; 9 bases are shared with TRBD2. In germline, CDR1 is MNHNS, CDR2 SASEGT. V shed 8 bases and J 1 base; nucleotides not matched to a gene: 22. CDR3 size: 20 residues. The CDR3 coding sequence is TGTGCCAGCTGTGGGCCCCAGGGACTCGCGGGGGGGCGGGGCACAGATACGCAGTATTTT. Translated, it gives CASCGPQGLAGGRGTDTQYF.

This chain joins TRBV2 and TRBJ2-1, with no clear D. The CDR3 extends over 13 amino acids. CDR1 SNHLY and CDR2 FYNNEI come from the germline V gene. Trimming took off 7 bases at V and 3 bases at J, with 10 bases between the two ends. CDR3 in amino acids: CASKSRIYNEQFF. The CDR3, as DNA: TGTGCCAGCAAGTCCAGGATCTACAATGAGCAGTTCTTC.

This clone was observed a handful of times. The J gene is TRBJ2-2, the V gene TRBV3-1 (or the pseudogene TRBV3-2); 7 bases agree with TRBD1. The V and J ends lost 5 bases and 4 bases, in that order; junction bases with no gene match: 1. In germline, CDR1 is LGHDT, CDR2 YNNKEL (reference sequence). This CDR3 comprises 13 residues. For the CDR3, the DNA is TGTGCCAGCAGCTACAGGGGCACCGGGGAGCTGTTTTTT. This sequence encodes CASSYRGTGELFF.

The chain's CDR3 is CASSEARGEQYF. The CDR3, as DNA: TGTGCCAGTAGTGAGGCCAGGGGCGAGCAGTACTTC. V and J are TRBV19 and TRBJ2-7; D perhaps matches TRBD1 (6 bases). V was clipped by 5 bases and J by 6 bases, with 11 bases between them. CDR3 size: 12 residues. CDR1 and CDR2 from the germline V gene are LNHDA and SQIVND (reference sequence).

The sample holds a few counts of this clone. This chain's CDR3 is CASSQAYREYEQYF. The DNA for the CDR3 is TGCGCCAGCAGCCAAGCGTACAGGGAGTACGAGCAGTACTTC. The J gene is TRBJ2-7, the V gene TRBV4-1, with D possibly TRBD1 on 6 matching bases. Germline CDR1 MGHRA, CDR2 YSYEKL. Trimming took off 1 base at V and 4 bases at J, with 11 bases between the two ends. The CDR3 spans 14 residues.

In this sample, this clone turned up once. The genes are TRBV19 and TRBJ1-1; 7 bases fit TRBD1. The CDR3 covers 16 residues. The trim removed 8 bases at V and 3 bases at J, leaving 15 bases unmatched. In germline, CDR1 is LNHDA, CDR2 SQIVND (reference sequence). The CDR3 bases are TGTGCCAGTTCCCGACAGGGTAATGGCCTGCACACTGAAGCTTTCTTT. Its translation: CASSRQGNGLHTEAFF.

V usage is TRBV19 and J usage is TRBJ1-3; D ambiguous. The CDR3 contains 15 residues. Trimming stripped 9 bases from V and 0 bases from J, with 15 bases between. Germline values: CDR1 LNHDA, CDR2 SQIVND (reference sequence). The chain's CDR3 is CASSTTIDSGNTIYF. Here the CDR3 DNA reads TGTGCCAGCAGCACTACCATAGACTCTGGAAACACCATATATTTT.

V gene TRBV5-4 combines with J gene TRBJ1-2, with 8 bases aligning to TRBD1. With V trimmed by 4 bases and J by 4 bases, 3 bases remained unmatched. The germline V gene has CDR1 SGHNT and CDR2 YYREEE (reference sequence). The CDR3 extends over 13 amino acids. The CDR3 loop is CASSGQGTYGYTF. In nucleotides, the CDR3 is TGTGCCAGCAGCGGACAGGGAACCTATGGCTACACCTTC.

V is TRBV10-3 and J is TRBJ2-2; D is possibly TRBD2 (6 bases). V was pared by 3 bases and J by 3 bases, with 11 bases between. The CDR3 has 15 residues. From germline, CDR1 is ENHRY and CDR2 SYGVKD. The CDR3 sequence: CAISDVGGDTGELFF. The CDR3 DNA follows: TGTGCCATCAGTGATGTGGGAGGAGACACCGGGGAGCTGTTTTTT.

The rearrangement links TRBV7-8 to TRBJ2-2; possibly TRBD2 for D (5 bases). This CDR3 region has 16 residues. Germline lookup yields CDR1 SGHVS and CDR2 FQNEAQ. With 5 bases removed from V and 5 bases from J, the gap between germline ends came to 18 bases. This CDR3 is CASSDLGLGRTGELFF. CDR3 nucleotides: TGTGCCAGCAGCGACCTAGGCCTTGGGAGAACCGGGGAGCTGTTTTTT.

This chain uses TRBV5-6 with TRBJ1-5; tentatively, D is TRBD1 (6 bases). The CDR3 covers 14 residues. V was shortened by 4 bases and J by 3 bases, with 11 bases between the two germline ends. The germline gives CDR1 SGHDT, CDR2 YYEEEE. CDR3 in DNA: TGTGCCAGCAGCGGCGGACAGTACAATCAGCCCCAGCATTTT. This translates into CASSGGQYNQPQHF.

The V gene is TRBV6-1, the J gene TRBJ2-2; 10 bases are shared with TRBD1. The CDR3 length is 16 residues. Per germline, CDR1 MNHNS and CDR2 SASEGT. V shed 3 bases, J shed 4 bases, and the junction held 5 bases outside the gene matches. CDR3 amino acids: CASSELGTGATGELFF. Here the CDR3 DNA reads TGTGCCAGCAGTGAGCTCGGGACAGGGGCCACCGGGGAGCTGTTTTTT.

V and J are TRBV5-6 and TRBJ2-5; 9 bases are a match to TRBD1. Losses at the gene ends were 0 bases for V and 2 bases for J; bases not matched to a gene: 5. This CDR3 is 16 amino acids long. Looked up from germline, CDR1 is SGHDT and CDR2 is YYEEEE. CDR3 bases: TGTGCCAGCAGCTTGGGGGACAGGGAGTCACAAGAGACCCAGTACTTC. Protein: CASSLGDRESQETQYF.

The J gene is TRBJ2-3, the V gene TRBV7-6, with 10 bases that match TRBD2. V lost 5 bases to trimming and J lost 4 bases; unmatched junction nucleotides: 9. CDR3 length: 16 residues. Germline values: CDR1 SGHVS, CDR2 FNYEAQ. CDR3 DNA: TGTGCCAGCAGCGGGGAGGAGCGGGGGGGCCCAGATACGCAGTATTTT. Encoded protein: CASSGEERGGPDTQYF.

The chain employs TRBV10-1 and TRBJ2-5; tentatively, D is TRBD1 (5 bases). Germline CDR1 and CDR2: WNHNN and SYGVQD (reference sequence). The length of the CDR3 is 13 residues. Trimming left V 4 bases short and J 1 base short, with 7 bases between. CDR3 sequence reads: CASSADSQETQYF. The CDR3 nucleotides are TGCGCCAGCAGTGCAGACAGCCAAGAGACCCAGTACTTC.

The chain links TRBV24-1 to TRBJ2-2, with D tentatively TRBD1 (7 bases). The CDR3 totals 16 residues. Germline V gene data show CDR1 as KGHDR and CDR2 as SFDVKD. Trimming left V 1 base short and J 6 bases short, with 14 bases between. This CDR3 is CATSDFGGGGPGELFF. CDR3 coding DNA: TGTGCCACCAGTGATTTCGGAGGAGGGGGCCCCGGGGAGCTGTTTTTT.

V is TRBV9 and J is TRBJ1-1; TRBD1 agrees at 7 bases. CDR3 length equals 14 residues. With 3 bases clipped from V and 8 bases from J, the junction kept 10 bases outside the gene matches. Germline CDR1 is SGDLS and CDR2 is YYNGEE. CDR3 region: CASSGGDRDGEAFF. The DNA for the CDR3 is TGTGCCAGCAGCGGAGGGGACAGAGATGGAGAAGCTTTCTTT.

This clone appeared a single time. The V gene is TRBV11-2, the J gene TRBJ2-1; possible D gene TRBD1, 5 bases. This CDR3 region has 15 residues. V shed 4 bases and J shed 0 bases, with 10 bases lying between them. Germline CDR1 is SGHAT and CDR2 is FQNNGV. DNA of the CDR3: TGTGCCAGCAGCTATCGAACAGGCTCCTACAATGAGCAGTTCTTC. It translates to CASSYRTGSYNEQFF.

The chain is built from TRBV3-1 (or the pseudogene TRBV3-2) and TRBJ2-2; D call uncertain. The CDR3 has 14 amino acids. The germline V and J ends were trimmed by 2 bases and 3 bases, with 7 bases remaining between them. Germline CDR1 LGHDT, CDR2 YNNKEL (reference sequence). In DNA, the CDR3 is TGTGCCAGCAGCCAATACGAGGACACCGGGGAGCTGTTTTTT. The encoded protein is CASSQYEDTGELFF.

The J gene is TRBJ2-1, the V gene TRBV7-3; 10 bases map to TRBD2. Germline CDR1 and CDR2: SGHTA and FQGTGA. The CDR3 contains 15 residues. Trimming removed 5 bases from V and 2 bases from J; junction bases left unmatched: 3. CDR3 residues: CASSASGGAYNEQFF. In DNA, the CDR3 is TGTGCCAGCAGCGCGAGCGGGGGGGCCTACAATGAGCAGTTCTTC.